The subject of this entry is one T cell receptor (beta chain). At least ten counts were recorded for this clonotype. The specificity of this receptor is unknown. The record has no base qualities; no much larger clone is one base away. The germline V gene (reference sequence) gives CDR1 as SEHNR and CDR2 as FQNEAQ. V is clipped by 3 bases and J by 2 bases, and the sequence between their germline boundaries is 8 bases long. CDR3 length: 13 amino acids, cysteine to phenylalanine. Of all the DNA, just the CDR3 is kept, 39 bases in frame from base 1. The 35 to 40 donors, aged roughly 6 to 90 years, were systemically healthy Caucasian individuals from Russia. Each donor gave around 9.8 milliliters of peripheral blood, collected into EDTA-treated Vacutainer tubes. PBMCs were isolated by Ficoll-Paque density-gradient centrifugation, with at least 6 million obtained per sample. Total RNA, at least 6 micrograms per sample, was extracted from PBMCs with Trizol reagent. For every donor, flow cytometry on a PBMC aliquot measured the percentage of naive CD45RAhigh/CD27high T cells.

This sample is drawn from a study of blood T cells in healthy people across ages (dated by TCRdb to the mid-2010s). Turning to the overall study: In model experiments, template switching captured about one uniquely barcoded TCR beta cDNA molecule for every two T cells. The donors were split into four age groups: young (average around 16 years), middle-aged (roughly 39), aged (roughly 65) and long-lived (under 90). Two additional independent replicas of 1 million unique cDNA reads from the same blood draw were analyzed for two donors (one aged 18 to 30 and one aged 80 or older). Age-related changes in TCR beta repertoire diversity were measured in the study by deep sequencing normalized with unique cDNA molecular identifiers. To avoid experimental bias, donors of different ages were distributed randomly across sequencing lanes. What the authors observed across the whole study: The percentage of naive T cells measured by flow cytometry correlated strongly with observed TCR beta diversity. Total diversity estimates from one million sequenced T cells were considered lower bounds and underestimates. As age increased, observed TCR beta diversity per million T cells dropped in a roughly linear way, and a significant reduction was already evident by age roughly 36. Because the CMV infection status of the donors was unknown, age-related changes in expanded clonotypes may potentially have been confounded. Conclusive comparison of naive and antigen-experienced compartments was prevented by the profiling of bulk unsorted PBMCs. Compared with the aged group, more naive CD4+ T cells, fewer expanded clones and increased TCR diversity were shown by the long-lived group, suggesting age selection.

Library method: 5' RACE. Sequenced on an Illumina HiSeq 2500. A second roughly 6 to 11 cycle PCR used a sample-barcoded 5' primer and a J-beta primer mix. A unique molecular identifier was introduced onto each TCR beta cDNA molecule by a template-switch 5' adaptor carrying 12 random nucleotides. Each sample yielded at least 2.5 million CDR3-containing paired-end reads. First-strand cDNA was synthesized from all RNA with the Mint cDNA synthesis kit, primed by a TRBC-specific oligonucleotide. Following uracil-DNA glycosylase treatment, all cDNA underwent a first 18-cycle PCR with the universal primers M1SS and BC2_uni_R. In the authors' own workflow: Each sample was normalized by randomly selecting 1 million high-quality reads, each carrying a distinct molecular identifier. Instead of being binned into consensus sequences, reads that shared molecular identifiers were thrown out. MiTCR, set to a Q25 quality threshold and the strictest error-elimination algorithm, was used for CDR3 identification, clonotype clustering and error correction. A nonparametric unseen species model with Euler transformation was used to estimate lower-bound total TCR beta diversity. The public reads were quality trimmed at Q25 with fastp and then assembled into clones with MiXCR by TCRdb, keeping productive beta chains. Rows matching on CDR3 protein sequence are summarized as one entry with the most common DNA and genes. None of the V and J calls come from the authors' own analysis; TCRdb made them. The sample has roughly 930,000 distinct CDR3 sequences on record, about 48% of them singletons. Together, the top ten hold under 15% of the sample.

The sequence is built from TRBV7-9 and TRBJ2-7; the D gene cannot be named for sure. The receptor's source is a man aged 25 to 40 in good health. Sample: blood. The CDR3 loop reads CASSFGTTYEQYF. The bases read TGTGCCAGCAGCTTCGGCACCACCTACGAGCAGTACTTC. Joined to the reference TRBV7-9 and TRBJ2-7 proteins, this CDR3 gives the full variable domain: DTGVSQNPRHKITKRGQNVTFRCDPISEHNRLYWYRQTLGQGPEFLTYFQNEAQLEKSRLLSDRFSAERPKGSFSTLEIQRTEQGDSAMYLCASSFGTTYEQYFGPGTRLTVT.